The 5 T cell receptor beta chains listed next were all sequenced from one sample in a study of T-cell reconstitution after alpha-beta-depleted transplantation in children. The TCRbeta library incorporated unique molecular identifiers. Via MiXCR, TCRdb re-called the PCR reads, giving one row per CDR3 protein. The sample holds some 120,000 distinct CDR3 sequences, roughly 23% seen once. The sequenced sample was PBMCs, mostly from graft donor cells, obtained 180 days after TCRalphabeta/CD19-depleted stem cell transplant. These receptors were collected from a male patient between 2 and 9 years old who had a stem cell transplant for chronic granulomatous disease, so the T cells may come from the graft donor.

This clonotype appeared many times. J is TRBJ2-3 and V is TRBV27; D remains unclear. Trimming removed 1 base from V and 3 bases from J, with 14 bases in between. Germline CDR1 is MNHEY and CDR2 is SMNVEV (reference sequence). CDR3 length: 16 residues. CDR3 residues: CASSLFPSSPTDTQYF. Here the CDR3 DNA reads TGTGCCAGCAGTTTATTCCCTAGTTCCCCGACAGATACGCAGTATTTT.

There are many counts of this clonotype. The rearrangement joins TRBV5-1 to TRBJ1-1; the D is unclear. In germline, CDR1 is SGHRS, CDR2 YFSETQ. Trimming shortened V by 4 bases and J by 4 bases, and 17 bases separated the two germline ends. The CDR3 covers 15 residues. This CDR3 is CASSPAGGVSTEAFF. Here the CDR3 DNA reads TGCGCCAGCAGCCCCGCCGGCGGAGTGTCCACTGAAGCTTTCTTT. Full variable domain (remainder filled in from reference TRBV5-1 and TRBJ1-1): KAGVTQTPRYLIKTRGQQVTLSCSPISGHRSVSWYQQTPGQGLQFLFEYFSETQRNKGNFPGRFSGRQFSNSRSEMNVSTLELGDSALYLCASSPAGGVSTEAFFGQGTRLTVV.

This clonotype has at least ten counts. The chain's CDR3 is CASSEIRGKNNEQFF. For the CDR3, the DNA is TGCGCCAGCAGCGAGATAAGGGGTAAAAACAATGAGCAGTTCTTC. The V call is TRBV5-1, the J call TRBJ2-1, with D maybe TRBD1 (5 bases). CDR1 is SGHRS and CDR2 is YFSETQ in the germline V gene. This CDR3 has 15 amino acids. V dropped 4 bases and J dropped 5 bases, with 16 bases sitting between them.

In this sample, this clonotype turned up many times. The rearrangement joins TRBV20-1 to TRBJ2-5; D is perhaps TRBD1 or TRBD2 (6 bases each). V lost 2 bases, J lost 4 bases, and 29 bases lay in between. This CDR3 comprises 19 residues. The germline V gene encodes CDR1 DFQATT and CDR2 SNEGSKA (reference sequence). The CDR3 DNA follows: TGCAGTGCTAGATCCGGGAGACCTAGTTCGAGGGGGGTCCTAGAGACCCAGTACTTC. This encodes CSARSGRPSSRGVLETQYF.

This clonotype has at least ten counts. The V and J genes are TRBV28 and TRBJ2-5; 8 bases match TRBD1. The CDR3 sequence is 18 residues long. Germline V gene lookup returns CDR1 MDHEN and CDR2 SYDVKM. J was trimmed by 0 bases and V by 2 bases; bases with no gene match: 11. The CDR3 protein is CASSLLGTGSWYQETQYF. The CDR3 region has the DNA TGTGCCAGCAGTTTACTCGGGACAGGAAGTTGGTACCAAGAGACCCAGTACTTC.